This T cell receptor (beta chain) was sequenced in a study of cytomegalovirus exposure and HLA in healthy donors. Study-level points and caveats: The study carried out a later analysis of TCR beta sequences. It associated some 17,000 of them with specific HLA alleles at a false discovery rate of 0.05.

This PCR relied on a set of 60 Vbeta primers and 13 Jbeta primers. Assay: immunoSEQ multiplex PCR; the TCRdb copy retains only in-frame clones and omits some. The repertoire includes some 200,000 clones, 85% to 90% of them detected once, and roughly 1% sits in the top ten. On this clone itself: Its antigen remains unknown.

The specimen was PBMCs. This receptor was taken from a woman aged 18-29 years in good health and CMV-seronegative.

The CDR3 sequence: CASSITGLAVIETQYF. The CDR3 DNA reads as TGTGCCAGCAGCATTACGGGACTAGCAGTTATAGAGACCCAGTACTTC. This chain links TRBV11-2 with TRBJ2-5; 9 bases match TRBD2. Germline V gene sequence: CDR1 SGHAT, CDR2 FQNNGV. The CDR3 totals 16 residues. Trimming took 5 bases from V and 4 from J; bases not matched to a gene: 11.